One T cell receptor (beta chain) is described in this entry. Its antigen is undetermined. Germline V CDR1 and CDR2: SGHRS, YFSETQ. The CDR3 totals 16 residues. Trimming cost V 0 bases and J 6 bases; bases outside gene matches: 6. The source of the sample is a study of cytomegalovirus exposure and HLA in healthy donors. General observations from the study: According to the study, 160 or so TCR beta chains were cytomegalovirus-associated. In a later analysis, a missense DCLRE1C variant was linked to TCR beta V- and J-gene trimming. An analysis was carried out later, and it reportedly showed fewer N-insertions in an Asian-associated ancestry cluster than the roughly 670-donor mean.

The PCR used 60 Vbeta and 13 Jbeta primers. The protocol was immunoSEQ multiplex PCR, while the TCRdb copy is restricted to in-frame clones and leaves out a portion. There are about 110,000 clones in the sample; roughly 80% occur only once, and 3.6% lies in the top ten. The sequence derives from a man aged 55 to 69 in good health and CMV-seronegative. J is TRBJ2-1 and V is TRBV5-1; TRBD1 matches 10 bases. Sequenced: PBMCs. The CDR3 sequence: CASSLDFGTGVNEQFF. For the CDR3, the DNA is TGCGCCAGCAGCTTGGATTTCGGGACAGGGGTCAATGAGCAGTTCTTC.